The 20 T cell receptor beta chains listed next were all sequenced from one sample in a study of shared clonotypes between healthy human individuals. Only in-frame clones appear in the TCRdb table, and some are missing; sequencing was by immunoSEQ multiplex PCR. The sample has 2 million to 2.5 million clones; roughly 95% are singletons. Sequenced input: naive CD4+ T cells sorted from blood. Subset here: CD45RA+ positively selected. All receptors derive from a man between 18 and 35 years old in good health.

In its sample, this clone was seen once. The chain combines TRBV5-6 with TRBJ1-1, with D unclear. The V end lost 0 bases, the J end lost 0 bases, and 6 bases lay between the germline ends. CDR1 SGHDT and CDR2 YYEEEE come from the germline V gene. CDR3 length: 14 amino acids. The CDR3 here is CASSLEPLNTEAFF. In DNA form, the CDR3 reads TGTGCCAGCAGCTTGGAGCCACTGAACACTGAAGCTTTCTTT.

J is TRBJ2-5 and V is TRBV6-5, with D perhaps TRBD1 (6 bases). The CDR3 is 13 residues long. Germline V gene sequence: CDR1 MNHEY, CDR2 SVGAGI. V was pared by 5 bases and J by 1 base, with 8 bases between. CDR3 region: CASSIQGQETQYF. In DNA, the CDR3 is TGTGCCAGCAGTATACAGGGCCAAGAGACCCAGTACTTC.

The gene calls are TRBV19 and TRBJ2-1, with D unresolved. The CDR3 runs to 16 residues. V lost 3 bases, J lost 2 bases, and 14 bases lay in between. The V gene's germline CDR1 is LNHDA and CDR2 SQIVND (reference sequence). The CDR3, as DNA: TGTGCCAGTAGTATGATAGCCCAACCTCCCTACAATGAGCAGTTCTTC. Protein sequence: CASSMIAQPPYNEQFF.

V and J are TRBV29-1 and TRBJ2-1; 14 nucleotides line up with TRBD2. The V segment lost 4 bases and the J segment 7 bases; nucleotides outside the gene matches: 6. The CDR3 is made up of 15 amino acids. Germline V gives CDR1 SQVTM, CDR2 ANQGSEA. In nucleotides, the CDR3 is TGCAGCGTTGTCCGACTAGCGGGGGGGCAAAATGAGCAGTTCTTC. Encoded protein: CSVVRLAGGQNEQFF.

CDR3 sequence reads: CSVEDRGGLAGSVRETQYF. For the CDR3, the DNA is TGCAGCGTTGAAGATCGGGGGGGGCTAGCGGGAAGTGTGAGGGAGACCCAGTACTTC. The V gene is TRBV29-1, the J gene TRBJ2-5, with 9 bases matching TRBD2. The germline CDR1 and CDR2 sequences are SQVTM and ANQGSEA. The V gene end was trimmed by 0 bases and the J gene end by 5 bases; junction bases not matched to a gene: 19. This CDR3 region has 19 residues.

This chain links TRBV6-1 with TRBJ1-1; tentative D call: TRBD1 (5 bases). Germline V gives CDR1 MNHNS, CDR2 SASEGT. This CDR3 region has 11 residues. Trimming pared 6 bases from V and 11 bases from J, leaving 13 bases between. The CDR3 here is CASRETGVAFF. The CDR3, as DNA: TGTGCCAGCAGGGAAACAGGTGTGGCTTTCTTT.

This rearrangement joins TRBV9 to TRBJ2-7; D may be TRBD2 (6 bases). Trimming shortened V by 0 bases and J by 6 bases, and 10 bases separated the two germline ends. The CDR3 totals 13 residues. Germline V gene data show CDR1 as SGDLS and CDR2 as YYNGEE. The CDR3 loop reads CASSVALAGEQYF. In DNA form, the CDR3 reads TGTGCCAGCAGCGTAGCACTAGCTGGCGAGCAGTACTTC.

The V and J genes are TRBV5-1 and TRBJ2-5, with D perhaps TRBD1 (6 bases). V was clipped by 4 bases and J by 5 bases, with 21 bases between them. The CDR3 runs to 16 residues. Per the germline V gene, CDR1 is SGHRS and CDR2 is YFSETQ. The CDR3 DNA reads TGCGCCAGCAGCGTCATCGAGGGCAGGGGCACGGAGACCCAGTACTTC. Translation gives CASSVIEGRGTETQYF.

This rearrangement joins TRBV6-5 to TRBJ2-2; D not certain. Germline V gives CDR1 MNHEY, CDR2 SVGAGI. This CDR3 is 13 amino acids long. V shed 2 bases and J shed 3 bases, with 4 bases lying between them. The CDR3 loop reads CASSYVDTGELFF. CDR3 coding DNA: TGTGCCAGCAGTTACGTCGACACCGGGGAGCTGTTTTTT.

The rearrangement uses TRBV21-1 and TRBJ1-1; the tabulated D call, TRBD1, remains unverified against the DNA. TRBV21-1 is assigned pseudogene status. There are 16 residues in the CDR3. CDR3 in amino acids: CASSKALTQGDTEAFF. DNA for the CDR3: TGTGCCAGCAGCAAAGCCCTAACACAGGGGGACACTGAAGCTTTCTTT.

This chain connects TRBV6-6 to TRBJ1-3; a possible D gene is TRBD1 (5 bases). Looked up from germline, CDR1 is MNHNY and CDR2 is SVGAGI (reference sequence). The CDR3 runs to 15 residues. Trimming pared 4 bases from V and 4 bases from J, leaving 14 bases between. CDR3 sequence reads: CASSSRDGGGNTIYF. The CDR3 DNA reads as TGTGCCAGCAGTTCCAGGGACGGTGGGGGAAACACCATATATTTT.

This chain uses TRBV21-1 with TRBJ2-5; TRBD1, the table's D call, lacks a check against the DNA. TRBV21-1 is reported as a pseudogene. The CDR3 sequence is 14 residues long. In nucleotides, the CDR3 is TGTGCCAGCGCAACGACAGGATCGGGAGAGACCCAGTACTTC. Translating it yields CASATTGSGETQYF.

The CDR3 nucleotides read TGTGCCAGCAGCCAAGATACAACGACGGAAAGCAATGAAAAACTGTTTTTT. The encoded protein is CASSQDTTTESNEKLFF. J is TRBJ1-4 and V is TRBV4-2; D remains unclear. The V end was cut by 0 bases, the J end by 5 bases, with 16 bases between. The length of the CDR3 is 17 residues. Germline V gene data show CDR1 as LGHNA and CDR2 as YNFKEQ.

The genes are TRBV19 and TRBJ1-2; D is perhaps TRBD1 (6 bases). Deletions cut 4 bases from V and 8 bases from J, with 20 bases between. CDR3 length: 15 residues. In germline, CDR1 is LNHDA, CDR2 SQIVND (reference sequence). CDR3 sequence: CASSTDWAGEVGYTF. The CDR3 nucleotides are TGTGCCAGTAGTACCGACTGGGCAGGGGAGGTCGGCTACACCTTC.

V and J are TRBV28 and TRBJ2-7; weak D call: TRBD2 (6 bases). This CDR3 has 16 amino acids. Germline V gives CDR1 MDHEN, CDR2 SYDVKM. Deletions cut 7 bases from V and 5 bases from J, with 24 bases between. CDR3: CASITTGALGGDEQYF. The CDR3 nucleotides are TGTGCCAGCATCACCACCGGGGCGTTGGGGGGAGACGAGCAGTACTTC.

This clone has only one observation. Other DNA sequences from this sample encode an identical CDR3 as well. The chain uses TRBV28 and TRBJ2-7; D not certain. Between the trimmed V and J ends, which lost 1 base and 2 bases, there was a span of 3 bases. The CDR3 has 12 residues. CDR1 is MDHEN and CDR2 is SYDVKM in the germline V gene. CDR3 in amino acids: CASSLSAYEQYF. Written as DNA, the CDR3 is TGTGCCAGCAGTTTATCGGCCTACGAGCAGTACTTC. The full variable domain, rest sourced from reference TRBV28 and TRBJ2-7, is DVKVTQSSRYLVKRTGEKVFLECVQDMDHENMFWYRQDPGLGLRLIYFSYDVKMKEKGDIPEGYSVSREKKERFSLILESASTNQTSMYLCASSLSAYEQYFGPGTRLTVT.

Comment on this clone: The same CDR3 is also encoded by other DNA sequences in this sample. The genes are TRBV18 and TRBJ2-5; possible D gene TRBD2, 6 bases. Trimming took off 3 bases at V and 1 base at J, with 9 bases between the two ends. The CDR3 has 14 amino acids. Per germline, CDR1 KGHSH and CDR2 LQKENI. CDR3 bases: TGTGCCAGCTCACCGGGGGGTGGCCAAGAGACCCAGTACTTC. Amino acid sequence: CASSPGGGQETQYF.

This chain uses TRBV29-1 with TRBJ2-5; D possibly matches TRBD1 or TRBD2 (6 bases each). Trimming left V 6 bases short and J 5 bases short, with 16 bases between. Germline values: CDR1 SQVTM, CDR2 ANQGSEA. The CDR3 has 13 amino acids. The chain's CDR3 is CSVRKGGPETQYF. CDR3 nucleotides: TGCAGCGTACGGAAGGGGGGCCCGGAGACCCAGTACTTC.

This sequence joins TRBV11-2 and TRBJ2-2; D perhaps matches TRBD1 (6 bases). Trimming left V 3 bases short and J 0 bases short, with 8 bases between. Germline CDR1 and CDR2: SGHAT and FQNNGV. This CDR3 has 15 amino acids. The CDR3 loop reads CASSLSGANTGELFF. In DNA form, the CDR3 reads TGTGCCAGCAGCTTGTCAGGGGCGAACACCGGGGAGCTGTTTTTT.

V usage is TRBV28 and J usage is TRBJ2-2, with a weak D call TRBD1 (5 bases). V dropped 2 bases and J dropped 3 bases, with 7 bases sitting between them. CDR3 length: 14 residues. In germline, CDR1 is MDHEN, CDR2 SYDVKM. The DNA for the CDR3 is TGTGCCAGCAGTTTACAAGGGGACACCGGGGAGCTGTTTTTT. Protein product: CASSLQGDTGELFF. Together with reference TRBV28 and TRBJ2-2, the CDR3 gives the full variable domain: DVKVTQSSRYLVKRTGEKVFLECVQDMDHENMFWYRQDPGLGLRLIYFSYDVKMKEKGDIPEGYSVSREKKERFSLILESASTNQTSMYLCASSLQGDTGELFFGEGSRLTVL.